This T cell receptor beta chain was recorded in a study of blood T cell repertoires in COVID-19. Study overall: The samples span acute and convalescent COVID-19 from the United States, Italy and Spain.

Those who participated ranged in age from about 18 to 89 years and resided in about two dozen US areas. Participants had their cohort set by participant-reported clinical history. Original handling: The authors estimated nucleated cell counts from reference gene primer amplification. This table comes from immunoSEQ multiplex PCR, and its TCRdb copy is limited to in-frame clones, with some not included. The V and J calls and clone size are taken from that table; D and trimming were inferred from the DNA. The sample lists a few hundred thousand clones; around 87% were seen once. The sequencing input was PBMCs or T cells enriched from blood (not recorded which). This clonotype was obtained from a man aged 40-49 years in a cohort exposed to, infected with or recovered from COVID-19 (not recorded which).

The CDR3 loop is CASSLEEKLFF. The CDR3 nucleotides read TGTGCCAGCAGTTTAGAGGAAAAACTGTTTTTT. This chain uses TRBV28 with TRBJ1-4, with unresolved D. Germline V CDR1 and CDR2: MDHEN, SYDVKM. With 2 bases removed from V and 8 bases from J, the gap between germline ends came to 3 bases. CDR3 length: 11 residues. Supplemented by reference TRBV28 and TRBJ1-4, the full variable domain reads DVKVTQSSRYLVKRTGEKVFLECVQDMDHENMFWYRQDPGLGLRLIYFSYDVKMKEKGDIPEGYSVSREKKERFSLILESASTNQTSMYLCASSLEEKLFFGSGTQLSVL.